Included here is one T cell receptor beta chain sequence, with context. Other DNA sequences from this sample encode an identical CDR3 as well. CDR1 is LNHDA and CDR2 is SQIVND in the germline V gene (reference sequence). The CDR3 has 14 residues. Trimming took off 1 base at V and 0 bases at J, with 6 bases between the two ends. This record comes from a study of blood T cell repertoires in COVID-19. For the study at large: PBMCs, B-cell-depleted T cells, or T cells were the source of the cDNA or gDNA that made up the material.

Before being deemed recovered, Cohort 3 donors had two negative PCRs, clearance, or symptom resolution. In the original workflow: Estimated nucleated cell counts came from reference gene primer amplification. The assay was immunoSEQ multiplex PCR, and TCRdb's table has in-frame clones only and misses some. Clonal size and the V and J genes are those of that table, whereas D and trimming came from the DNA. The profile shows 310,000 or so clones, 70% to 90% of them singletons. Sequenced: PBMCs or T cells enriched from blood (not recorded which). This clonotype originated in a woman aged 18 to 35 who had recovered from COVID-19. The gene calls are TRBV19 and TRBJ1-1; D is ambiguous. CDR3 loop: CASSIGQMNTEAFF. The CDR3 coding sequence is TGTGCCAGTAGTATAGGACAAATGAACACTGAAGCTTTCTTT.